This T cell receptor (beta chain) originates from a study of blood T cell repertoires in COVID-19. V shed 6 bases and J 6 bases; nucleotides not matched to a gene: 14. The CDR3 extends over 16 amino acids. The germline V gene has CDR1 SQVTM and CDR2 ANQGSEA. Sequencing was performed with immunoSEQ multiplex PCR; in TCRdb, only in-frame clones are kept and a portion is missing. The sample carries roughly 39,000 clones, more than 85% recorded once. The rearrangement links TRBV29-1 to TRBJ2-3, with 11 positions matching TRBD2. The TCR was taken from a man between 45 and 60 years old in a cohort sampled during active COVID-19. Sequenced: peripheral blood. CDR3 coding DNA: TGCAGCGTAGAGAAACCGGGACTAGCGGATCGGGATACGCAGTATTTT. As protein: CSVEKPGLADRDTQYF.